The T cell receptor (beta chain) under discussion was sequenced for a study of T cells after posttransplantation cyclophosphamide. Broader study findings: After PTCy, TRB diversity resembled that of CNI/methotrexate controls. Donor CD8+ memory clones often dominated recipient blood repertoires at later times. TRB overlap between skin or GI tissue T cells and blood was limited.

This clone came up many times. Its antigen is undetermined. Using immunoSEQ multiplex PCR, the repertoire was profiled, and TCRdb retains in-frame clones only, with some absent. Singletons are absent from the sample, which has several thousand clones. A marrow graft followed busulfan-fludarabine conditioning, with cyclophosphamide on days +3 and +4. V shed 9 bases, J shed 4 bases, and the junction held 20 bases outside the gene matches. CDR1 SEHNR and CDR2 FQNEAQ come from the germline V gene (reference sequence). CDR3 size: 17 residues. The chain employs TRBV7-9 and TRBJ2-7, with 8 bases identical to TRBD2. This receptor was obtained from a female patient aged 50-59 years who received an allogeneic stem cell transplant from an unrelated donor, was CMV-positive, and had acute GVHD only. Some T cells may trace back to the graft donor. Source: PBMCs, taken after allogeneic stem cell transplant with posttransplant cyclophosphamide. For the CDR3, the DNA is TGTGCCAGTTTGGGACCCAGCCAAGGGACTAGTATTTACGAGCAGTACTTC. Translating gives CASLGPSQGTSIYEQYF.